The sequence of this T cell receptor beta chain was determined in a study of neurological immune-mediated disorders. The germline CDR1 and CDR2 sequences are SGDLS and YYNGEE. The CDR3 contains 16 residues. V dropped 5 bases and J dropped 0 bases, with 15 bases sitting between them. This clonotype was observed at least ten times. What it recognizes is unknown. Over 170 million TCR-beta sequences from 15-18 subjects came out of each sequencing run. In TCRdb, the 5' RACE reads were re-called with MiXCR into one record per CDR3 protein. This repertoire shows approximately 70,000 distinct CDR3 sequences, 3.9% found once; its top ten account for 1% to 1.5%. Findings of the study overall: For the multiple sclerosis repertoire cluster, no association with any clinical or MRI feature was found. Repertoires from 18 of 34 multiple sclerosis patients grouped phylogenetically into a related-CDR3 cluster, suggesting a possible signature.

A total of 2 million PBMCs stored at -80 degrees C provided the unsorted libraries. This rearrangement joins TRBV9 to TRBJ1-3; D may be TRBD1 (6 bases). The sample consisted of PBMCs. The receptor's source is a man younger than 45 with multiple sclerosis. The CDR3 protein is CASSLNRDGSGNTIYF. The CDR3 region has the DNA TGTGCCAGCAGTCTCAACAGGGACGGCTCTGGAAACACCATATATTTT.